Described below is a single T cell receptor (beta chain) sequence and its context. Its antigen is as yet unknown. This CDR3 has 15 residues. The V end lost 4 bases, the J end lost 2 bases, and 18 bases lay between the germline ends. The germline V gene encodes CDR1 SQVTM and CDR2 ANQGSEA. The table came from immunoSEQ multiplex PCR; TCRdb's copy has only in-frame clones and leaves some out. The data show some 700,000 clones, roughly 88% seen once. This specimen belongs to a study of shared clonotypes between healthy human individuals. General study points: Non-shared clonotypes were found to have lower generation probabilities than the clonotypes that were shared by all four of the sorted-subset donors.

The V gene is TRBV29-1, the J gene TRBJ2-7; TRBD2 is a possible D gene (6 bases). This TCR derives from a man younger than 30 in good health. Some clones in this sample may be carry-over from other donors' samples. The sequenced sample consisted of memory CD8+ T cells from PBMCs. Subset denoted: CD45RO+ cells pooled with CCR7-negative TemRA cells. The CDR3 is CSVVGGVAAPYEQYF. The DNA for the CDR3 is TGCAGCGTTGTGGGGGGAGTAGCGGCCCCCTACGAGCAGTACTTC.